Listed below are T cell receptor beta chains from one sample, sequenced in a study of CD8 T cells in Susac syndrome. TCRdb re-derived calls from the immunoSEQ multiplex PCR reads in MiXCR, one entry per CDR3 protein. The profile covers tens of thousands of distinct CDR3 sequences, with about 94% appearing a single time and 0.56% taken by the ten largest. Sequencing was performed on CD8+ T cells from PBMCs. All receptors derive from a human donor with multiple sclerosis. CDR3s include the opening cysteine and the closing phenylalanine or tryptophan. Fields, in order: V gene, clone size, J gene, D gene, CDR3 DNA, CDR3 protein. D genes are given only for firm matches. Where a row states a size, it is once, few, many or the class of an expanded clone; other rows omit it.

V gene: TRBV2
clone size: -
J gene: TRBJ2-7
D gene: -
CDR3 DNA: TGTGCCGGGGGTGATCCGCCCTACGAGCAGTACTTC
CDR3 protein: CAGGDPPYEQYF

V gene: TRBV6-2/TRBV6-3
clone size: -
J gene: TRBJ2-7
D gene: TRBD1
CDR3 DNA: TGTGCCAGCAATCCCCTCGGGACAGGCTCCTACGAGCAGTACTTC
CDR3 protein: CASNPLGTGSYEQYF

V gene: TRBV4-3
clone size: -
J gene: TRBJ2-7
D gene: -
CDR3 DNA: TGCGCCAGCAGCCAGTCGAGGTTCTACGAGCAGTACTTC
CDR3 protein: CASSQSRFYEQYF

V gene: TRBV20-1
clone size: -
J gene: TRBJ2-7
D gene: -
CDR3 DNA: TGCAGTGCCAGACAGGCCAGCTCCTACGAGCAGTACTTC
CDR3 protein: CSARQASSYEQYF

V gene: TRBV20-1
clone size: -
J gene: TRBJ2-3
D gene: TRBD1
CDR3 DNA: TGCAGTGCTAGATCAGGACAGGGGTCGGGTACGCAGTATTTT
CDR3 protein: CSARSGQGSGTQYF

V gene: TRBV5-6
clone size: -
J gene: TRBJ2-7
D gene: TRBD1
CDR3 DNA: TGTGCCAGCAGCTTACCGGGACAGGAATTGGGCGAGCAGTACTTC
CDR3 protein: CASSLPGQELGEQYF

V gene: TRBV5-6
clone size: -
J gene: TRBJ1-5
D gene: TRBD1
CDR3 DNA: TGTGCCAGCAGCTTGGGACAGGGATATCAGCCCCAGCATTTT
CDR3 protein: CASSLGQGYQPQHF

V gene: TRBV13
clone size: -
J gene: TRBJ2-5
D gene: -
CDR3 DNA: TGTGCCAGCAGCTTAAAGGATCTCGGCCCCCAAGAGACCCAGTACTTC
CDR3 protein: CASSLKDLGPQETQYF

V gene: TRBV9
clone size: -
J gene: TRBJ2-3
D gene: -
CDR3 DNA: TGTGCCAGCAGCGTAGTTTCGGGGAACACAGATACGCAGTATTTT
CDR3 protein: CASSVVSGNTDTQYF

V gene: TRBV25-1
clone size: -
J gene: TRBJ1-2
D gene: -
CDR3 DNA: TGTGCCAGCTTCTCCCAGTTCTATGGCTACACCTTC
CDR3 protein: CASFSQFYGYTF

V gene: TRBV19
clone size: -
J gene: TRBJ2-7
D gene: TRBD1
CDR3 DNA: TGTGCCAGTAGTCCCGGGACAGACGAGCAGTACTTC
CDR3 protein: CASSPGTDEQYF

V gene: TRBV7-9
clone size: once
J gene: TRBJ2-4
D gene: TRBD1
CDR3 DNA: TGTGCCAGCAGACCGGGACAGGGTGGGAACATTCAGTACTTC
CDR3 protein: CASRPGQGGNIQYF

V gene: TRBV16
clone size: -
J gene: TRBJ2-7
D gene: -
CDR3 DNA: TGTGCCAGCAGCCAATCTGGCCCCGGGAAACTCTACGAGCAGTACTTC
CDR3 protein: CASSQSGPGKLYEQYF

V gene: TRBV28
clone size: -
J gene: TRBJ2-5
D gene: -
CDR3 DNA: TGTGCCAGCAAACGGGAGACCCAGTACTTC
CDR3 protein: CASKRETQYF

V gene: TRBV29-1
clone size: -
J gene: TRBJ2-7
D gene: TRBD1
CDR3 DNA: TGCAGCGTTGTAGGACCCGGACAGGGGGGGGTCGAGCAGTACTTC
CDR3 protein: CSVVGPGQGGVEQYF

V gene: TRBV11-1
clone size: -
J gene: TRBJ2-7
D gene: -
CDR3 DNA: TGTGCCACTCAGGAGGGAGGAAGCTCCTACGAGCAGTACTTC
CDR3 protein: CATQEGGSSYEQYF

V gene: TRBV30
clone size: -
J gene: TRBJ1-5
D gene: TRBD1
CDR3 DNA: TGTGCCTGGAGTACTGGGACAGGGGATTATCAGCCCCAGCATTTT
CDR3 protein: CAWSTGTGDYQPQHF

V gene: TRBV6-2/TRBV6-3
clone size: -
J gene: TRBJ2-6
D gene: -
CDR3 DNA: TGTGCCAGCAGTTACCCCCAAATGGGATCTGGGGCCAACGTCCTGACTTTC
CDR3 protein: CASSYPQMGSGANVLTF

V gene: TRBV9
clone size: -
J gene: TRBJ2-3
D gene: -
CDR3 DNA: TGTGCCAGCAGCGATCTTGGGGGGCCTCAAGGGACAGATACGCAGTATTTT
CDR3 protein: CASSDLGGPQGTDTQYF

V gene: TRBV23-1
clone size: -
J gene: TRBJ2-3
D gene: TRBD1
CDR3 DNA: TGCGCCAGCAGTCTCGGCGGGACAGGGGGCACAGATACGCAGTATTTT
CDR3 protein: CASSLGGTGGTDTQYF

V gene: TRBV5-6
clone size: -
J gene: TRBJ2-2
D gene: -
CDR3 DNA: TGTGCCAGCAGGCCGGATCGGAAGAACACCGGGGAGCTGTTTTTT
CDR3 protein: CASRPDRKNTGELFF

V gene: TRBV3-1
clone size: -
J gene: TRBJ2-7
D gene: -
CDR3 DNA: TGTGCCAGCAGCCAAGAGGGGGCCCTAGGATCCCACGAGCAGTACTTC
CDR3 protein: CASSQEGALGSHEQYF

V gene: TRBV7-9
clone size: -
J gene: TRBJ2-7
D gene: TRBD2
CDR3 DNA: TGTGCCAGCACCAGTAGCGGGAGTATTGTCGAGCAGTACTTC
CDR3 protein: CASTSSGSIVEQYF

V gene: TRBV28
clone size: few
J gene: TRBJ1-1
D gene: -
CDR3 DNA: TGTGCCAGCAGATTACAGGGTCTTACTGAAGCTTTCTTT
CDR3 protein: CASRLQGLTEAFF

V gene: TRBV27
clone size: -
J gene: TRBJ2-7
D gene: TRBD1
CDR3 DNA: TGTGCCAGCAGTCCCGGGACAGGGGTCTACGAGCAGTACTTC
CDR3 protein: CASSPGTGVYEQYF

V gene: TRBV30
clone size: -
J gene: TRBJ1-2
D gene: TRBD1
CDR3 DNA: TGTGCCTGGAGTGAACAGGGGGCTATCTATGGCTACACCTTC
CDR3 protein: CAWSEQGAIYGYTF

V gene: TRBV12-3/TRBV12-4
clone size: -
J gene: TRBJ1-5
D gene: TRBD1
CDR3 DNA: TGTGCCAGCAGTTTAGGACAGGGGAATAGCAATCAGCCCCAGCATTTT
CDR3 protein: CASSLGQGNSNQPQHF

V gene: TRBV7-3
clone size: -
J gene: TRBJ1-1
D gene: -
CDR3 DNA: TGTGCCAGCAGCTTAACGGTCGCGAACACTGAAGCTTTCTTT
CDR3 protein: CASSLTVANTEAFF

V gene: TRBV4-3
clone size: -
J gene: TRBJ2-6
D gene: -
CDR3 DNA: TGCGCCAGCAGCCAAGGGTTCGGTGGGGCCAACGTCCTGACTTTC
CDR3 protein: CASSQGFGGANVLTF

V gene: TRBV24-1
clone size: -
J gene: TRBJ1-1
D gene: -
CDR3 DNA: TGTGCCACCAGTGATGGGACCGCCTACACTGAAGCTTTCTTT
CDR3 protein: CATSDGTAYTEAFF

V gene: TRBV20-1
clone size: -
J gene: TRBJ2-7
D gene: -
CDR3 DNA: TGCAGTGCTCCACTACCGGACAGCTACGAGCAGTACTTC
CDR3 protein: CSAPLPDSYEQYF

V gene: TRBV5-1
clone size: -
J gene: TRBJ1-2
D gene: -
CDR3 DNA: TGCGCCAGCGCAAGAAGGGGGTTCCCCCCTGGCTACACCTTC
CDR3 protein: CASARRGFPPGYTF

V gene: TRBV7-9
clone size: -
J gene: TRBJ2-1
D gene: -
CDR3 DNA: TGTGCCAGCAGTTCCTCAAACAATGAGCAGTTCTTC
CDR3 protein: CASSSSNNEQFF

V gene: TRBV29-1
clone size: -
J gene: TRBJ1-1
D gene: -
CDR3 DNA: TGCAGCGTTGACGGACAAGTAGGGAACACTGAAGCTTTCTTT
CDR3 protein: CSVDGQVGNTEAFF

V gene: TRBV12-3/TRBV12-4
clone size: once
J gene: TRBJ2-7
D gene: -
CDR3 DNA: TGTGCCAGCATCCGCGGACAGGGAGGGTTGGGCGAGCAGTACTTC
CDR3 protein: CASIRGQGGLGEQYF

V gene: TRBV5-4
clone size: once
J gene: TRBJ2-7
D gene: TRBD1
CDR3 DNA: TGTGCCAGCGAAGGGACAGGACGCGAGCAGTACTTC
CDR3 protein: CASEGTGREQYF

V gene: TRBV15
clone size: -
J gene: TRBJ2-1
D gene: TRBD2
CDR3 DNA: TGTGCCACCTCCGGGACTAGAGGCTACAATGAGCAGTTCTTC
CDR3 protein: CATSGTRGYNEQFF

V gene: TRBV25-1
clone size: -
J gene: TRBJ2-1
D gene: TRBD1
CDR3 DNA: TGTGCCAGCAGTGGACAGGGGGAGTCCGATGAGCAGTTCTTC
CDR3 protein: CASSGQGESDEQFF

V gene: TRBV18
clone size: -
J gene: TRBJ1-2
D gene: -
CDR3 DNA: TGTGCCAGCTCACCACCAGGGGGGGGAAGTGGCTACACCTTC
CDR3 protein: CASSPPGGGSGYTF

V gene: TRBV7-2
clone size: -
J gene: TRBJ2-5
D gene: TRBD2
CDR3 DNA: TGTGCCAGCAGCAGACCCTTGGCGGGGGGGCCGGAGAACTTC
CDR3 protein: CASSRPLAGGPENF

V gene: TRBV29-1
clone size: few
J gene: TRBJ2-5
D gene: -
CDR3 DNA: TGCAGCGCTGACCCAGGGGAGGGTCAAGAGACCCAGTACTTC
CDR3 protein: CSADPGEGQETQYF

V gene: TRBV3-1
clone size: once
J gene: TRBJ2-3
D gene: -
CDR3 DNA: TGTGCCAGCAGCCACCCGGGCTGGGGGAGCACAGATACGCAGTATTTT
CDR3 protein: CASSHPGWGSTDTQYF